The source of this T cell receptor beta chain is a study of blood T cell repertoires in COVID-19. Study-wide context: Donors of Cohort 3 who recovered were those that had two negative PCRs, clearance, or symptom resolution. T cells, B-cell-depleted T cells, or PBMCs supplied cDNA or gDNA.

There are 14 residues in the CDR3. Germline assignment: CDR1 MNHEY and CDR2 SVGAGI. The V segment lost 4 bases and the J segment 2 bases; nucleotides outside the gene matches: 4. This table comes from immunoSEQ multiplex PCR, and its TCRdb copy is limited to in-frame clones, with some not included. The table includes approximately 240,000 clones, roughly 90% detected once. The sequencing input was PBMCs or T cells enriched from blood (not recorded which). J is TRBJ1-1 and V is TRBV6-5; TRBD1 agrees at 7 bases. This receptor was obtained from a woman aged 45-65 years in a cohort exposed to, infected with or recovered from COVID-19 (not recorded which). The CDR3 is CASSFGTANTEAFF. As DNA, the CDR3 is TGTGCCAGCAGTTTCGGGACAGCAAACACTGAAGCTTTCTTT.